Listed below are T cell receptor beta chains from one sample, sequenced in a study of control samples from healthy donors and cancer patients. Using immunoSEQ multiplex PCR, the repertoire was profiled, and TCRdb retains in-frame clones only, with some absent. The table has roughly 74,000 clones, just under 95% seen once. The sample consisted of blood. The receptors come from a woman between 18 and 29 years old in good health. Both conserved end residues are part of each CDR3. A D gene is named only where the DNA matches it firmly. Clone size is shown for a subset of rows, as once, few, many or a class of expanded clone.

d_call	clone_size	v_call	j_call	cdr3_nt	cdr3_aa
-	-	TRBV5-1	TRBJ1-6	TGCGCCAGCGGGAGATCATCCAGGGGAAATTCACCCCTCCACTTT	CASGRSSRGNSPLHF
-	-	TRBV11-2	TRBJ1-2	TGTGCCAGCACCCCTGTTGACTATGGCTACACCTTC	CASTPVDYGYTF
-	once	TRBV28	TRBJ1-6	TGTGCCAGTGTAAAAGGGGGGGCGATGCAGAATTCACCCCTCCACTTT	CASVKGGAMQNSPLHF
-	-	TRBV9	TRBJ2-2	TGTGCCAGCAGCGTAGGGGACGGGGAGCTGTTTTTT	CASSVGDGELFF
-	-	TRBV2	TRBJ2-5	TGTGCCAGCAGCCAAAAGCTAAGACAAGAGACCCAGTACTTC	CASSQKLRQETQYF
-	-	TRBV28	TRBJ2-2	TGTGCCAGCAGCCCCCCGGAGGTTGGCACCGGGGAGCTGTTTTTT	CASSPPEVGTGELFF
-	-	TRBV6-5	TRBJ1-5	TGTGCCAGCAGACAGGACTGGTCCCACAATCAGCCCCAGCATTTT	CASRQDWSHNQPQHF
-	once	TRBV20-1	TRBJ2-5	TGCAGTGCTAGTCAAGAGACCCAGTACTTC	CSASQETQYF
-	-	TRBV27	TRBJ1-2	TGTGCCAGCAGTAAAACCGACAGATTTTATGGCTACACCTTC	CASSKTDRFYGYTF
TRBD2	-	TRBV7-9	TRBJ2-1	TGTGCCAGCTACCGGCAGGGGGGACGACTAGCGGGAGTTGACGAGCAGTTCTTC	CASYRQGGRLAGVDEQFF
-	-	TRBV3-1/TRBV3-2	TRBJ1-5	TGTGCCAGCAGCCAAGGAAGGACAGATAAAAGCAATCAGCCCCAGCATTTT	CASSQGRTDKSNQPQHF
-	-	TRBV7-8	TRBJ1-2	TGTGCCAGCAGCTTAGCTTTCCAGCCGGCAGGGAAGGATGGCTACACCTTC	CASSLAFQPAGKDGYTF
-	-	TRBV15	TRBJ1-2	TGTGCCACCAGCAGTACAGGGATTGACTATGGCTACACCTTC	CATSSTGIDYGYTF
-	-	TRBV19	TRBJ1-5	TGTGCCAGTAGTATAGATCCAGAGGAGTTGAGCAATCAGCCCCAGCATTTT	CASSIDPEELSNQPQHF
TRBD2	-	TRBV7-9	TRBJ2-1	TGTGCCAGCAGCTCTCCAGCGGGAGTGGTCTACAATGAGCAGTTCTTC	CASSSPAGVVYNEQFF
TRBD2	-	TRBV6-2/TRBV6-3	TRBJ2-7	TGTGCCAGCAGTTTCTCCTCCGGGACTAGTCGGACGAGGGAGCAGTACTTC	CASSFSSGTSRTREQYF
-	once	TRBV5-4	TRBJ2-5	TGTGCCAGCAGCTTGGTAGGGCGGGGAATTCAAGAGACCCAGTACTTC	CASSLVGRGIQETQYF
TRBD1	once	TRBV9	TRBJ1-1	TGTGCCAGCAGCCTACGAGAAGACAGGGTTGGCACTGAAGCTTTCTTT	CASSLREDRVGTEAFF
-	-	TRBV12-3/TRBV12-4	TRBJ2-7	TGTGCCAGCAGTTTAGAGGGTGACGAGCAGTACTTC	CASSLEGDEQYF
TRBD2	-	TRBV7-8	TRBJ2-7	TGTGCCAGCAGCTTAGGAATCGGGACTAGCGGAGTATCCTACGAGCAGTACTTC	CASSLGIGTSGVSYEQYF
-	-	TRBV25-1	TRBJ1-1	TGTGCCAGCAGTGAATACCAGGGGTTTTACACTGAAGCTTTCTTT	CASSEYQGFYTEAFF
-	-	TRBV6-5	TRBJ1-1	TGTGCCAGCAGTTTTTGGGGTGACACTGAAGCTTTCTTT	CASSFWGDTEAFF
TRBD2	-	TRBV10-1	TRBJ2-7	TGCGCCAGCAGTGATCTGGGGACTAGTCTCTACGAGCAGTACTTC	CASSDLGTSLYEQYF
-	-	TRBV18	TRBJ2-5	TGTGCCAGCTCACCACGGGGGAACCAAGAGACCCAGTACTTC	CASSPRGNQETQYF
TRBD2	-	TRBV25-1	TRBJ2-7	TGTGCCAGCAGTGAACGGACTAGCGGGAGAGACGAGCAGTACTTC	CASSERTSGRDEQYF
-	-	TRBV5-1	TRBJ1-2	TGCGCCAGCAGCAGTACAGACGTCTATGGCTACACCTTC	CASSSTDVYGYTF
-	few	TRBV18	TRBJ2-2	TGTGCCAGCTCACCTAGCCAGGGGTTCACCGGGGAGCTGTTTTTT	CASSPSQGFTGELFF
-	-	TRBV7-2	TRBJ2-1	TGTGCCAGCAGCTTCGGGGGATACAATGAGCAGTTCTTC	CASSFGGYNEQFF
-	few	TRBV5-1	TRBJ1-1	TGCGCCAGCAGCTTTCGGGAGTCGAACACTGAAGCTTTCTTT	CASSFRESNTEAFF
-	few	TRBV28	TRBJ1-4	TGTGCCAGCAGTTTAACAGAGATTAATGAAAAACTGTTTTTT	CASSLTEINEKLFF
-	-	TRBV12-3/TRBV12-4	TRBJ2-7	TGTGCCAGCAGTTTAGCCAACTACGAGCAGTACTTC	CASSLANYEQYF
TRBD1	-	TRBV7-6	TRBJ2-5	TGTGCCAGCAGCTTAATACAGGGGGATGAGACCCAGTACTTC	CASSLIQGDETQYF
TRBD2	once	TRBV29-1	TRBJ2-7	TGCAGCGTCCTTTCGACTAGCGGGGCCTACGAGCAGTACTTC	CSVLSTSGAYEQYF
-	-	TRBV4-3	TRBJ2-7	TGCGCCAGCAGCCAAGATCTGAATCCCCCCACAGCGCCCTCCTACGAGCAGTACTTC	CASSQDLNPPTAPSYEQYF
-	-	TRBV9	TRBJ2-3	TGTGCCAGCAGCGGAGGTGGCTACGGCCAACTCACAGATACGCAGTATTTT	CASSGGGYGQLTDTQYF
-	-	TRBV25-1	TRBJ1-5	TGTGCCAGCAGGGGCGAAGGGGGTAGCAATCAGCCCCAGCATTTT	CASRGEGGSNQPQHF
TRBD1	-	TRBV28	TRBJ1-1	TGTGCCAGCAGTTTCTCGGACAGGGGTATGGCTGAAGCTTTCTTT	CASSFSDRGMAEAFF
TRBD1	-	TRBV5-6	TRBJ1-5	TGTGCCAGCAGCTTGAATCCCAGGGGGCATCAGCCCCAGCATTTT	CASSLNPRGHQPQHF
-	-	TRBV28	TRBJ2-3	TGTGCCAGCAGGTCCTTCAGGGTTAGCACAGATACGCAGTATTTT	CASRSFRVSTDTQYF
-	-	TRBV7-8	TRBJ2-5	TGTGCCAGCAGCCGCCGCGGTTCAGAGACCCAGTACTTC	CASSRRGSETQYF
-	-	TRBV7-2	TRBJ1-4	TGTGCCAGCAGCTTAGCTCTTGGGGGCTGGTATGAAAAACTGTTTTTT	CASSLALGGWYEKLFF
-	-	TRBV18	TRBJ2-1	TGTGCCAGCTCACCACAGGGGGCCTACAATGAGCAGTTCTTC	CASSPQGAYNEQFF
TRBD2	once	TRBV5-1	TRBJ2-5	TGCGCCAGCAGCTACTCTGGGCGGGGGGTTGTGACCCAGTACTTC	CASSYSGRGVVTQYF
TRBD1	-	TRBV19	TRBJ1-1	TGTGCCAGTAGTATCGGACAGGGTGGGAACACTGAAGCTTTCTTT	CASSIGQGGNTEAFF
-	-	TRBV7-7	TRBJ2-1	TGTGCCAGCAGCTTCCGGCCAGCGGAAAACAATGAGCAGTTCTTC	CASSFRPAENNEQFF
-	once	TRBV4-2	TRBJ2-2	TGTGCCAGCAGCCAGGGTTCGGACACCGGGGAGCTGTTTTTT	CASSQGSDTGELFF
-	-	TRBV2	TRBJ2-2	TGTGCCACCACACCACAGGCTGCGAACACCGGGGAGCTGTTTTTT	CATTPQAANTGELFF
-	-	TRBV15	TRBJ1-6	TGTGCCACCAGCAGAGATTTATATGGTGGAAGCTCCTATAATTCACCCCTCCACTTT	CATSRDLYGGSSYNSPLHF
-	-	TRBV2	TRBJ2-5	TGTGCCAGCAGTGAAGCATATATAGCTTTGGAGACCCAGTACTTC	CASSEAYIALETQYF
TRBD1	-	TRBV19	TRBJ1-2	TGTGCCAGTAGGAAAGACAGGGCGATCAACTATGGCTACACCTTC	CASRKDRAINYGYTF
TRBD2	-	TRBV9	TRBJ2-1	TGTGCCAGCAGCGTAGGTCTAGCGGGGAGCTACAATGAGCAGTTCTTC	CASSVGLAGSYNEQFF
-	-	TRBV29-1	TRBJ1-1	TGCAGCGTAGCTACAGAGAAAGCTTTCTTT	CSVATEKAFF
TRBD1	-	TRBV10-2	TRBJ1-3	TGCGCCAGCAGTTACGGGACAGGGCCTTCTGGAAACACCATATATTTT	CASSYGTGPSGNTIYF
-	-	TRBV27	TRBJ2-1	TGTGCCAGCAGTCCACAGGGGGGACTACGGTACAATGAGCAGTTCTTC	CASSPQGGLRYNEQFF
-	-	TRBV19	TRBJ1-4	TGTGCCAGTAGTGAGCAAGCAACTAATGAAAAACTGTTTTTT	CASSEQATNEKLFF
TRBD2	once	TRBV6-6	TRBJ2-1	TGTGCCAGCAGTTCCTCCCCCGGGACTAGCCACAATGAGCAGTTCTTC	CASSSSPGTSHNEQFF
TRBD1	once	TRBV7-9	TRBJ2-1	TGTGCCAGCAGCCGATCAGGACAGGGAAGGGCCAATGAGCAGTTCTTC	CASSRSGQGRANEQFF